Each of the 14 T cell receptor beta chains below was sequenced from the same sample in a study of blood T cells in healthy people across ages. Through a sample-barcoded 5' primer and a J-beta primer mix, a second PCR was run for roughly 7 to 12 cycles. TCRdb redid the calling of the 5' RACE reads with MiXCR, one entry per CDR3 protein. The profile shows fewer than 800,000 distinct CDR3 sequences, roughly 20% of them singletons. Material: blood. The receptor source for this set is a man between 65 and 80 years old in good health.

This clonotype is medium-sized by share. The CDR3 DNA is TGCAGTGCTAGAGATCTCGGGACTAATAAAGAGACCCAGTACTTC. Translating gives CSARDLGTNKETQYF. The genes are TRBV20-1 and TRBJ2-5, with 7 bases identical to TRBD2. CDR1 is DFQATT and CDR2 is SNEGSKA in the germline V gene (reference sequence). This CDR3 is built from 15 residues. Losses at the gene ends were 0 bases for V and 3 bases for J; bases not matched to a gene: 7.

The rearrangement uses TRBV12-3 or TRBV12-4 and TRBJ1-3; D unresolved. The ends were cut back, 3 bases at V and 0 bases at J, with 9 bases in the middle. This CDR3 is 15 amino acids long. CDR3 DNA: TGTGCCAGCAGTTTGCATCTTTCCTCTGGAAACACCATATATTTT. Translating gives CASSLHLSSGNTIYF.

The CDR3 bases are TGTGCCAGCAGCTTACCAGGGAGGCACGAGCAGTACTTC. Translation: CASSLPGRHEQYF. The chain links TRBV5-5 to TRBJ2-5; possible D gene TRBD2, 6 bases. TRBJ2-7 explains the end of the DNA better; the J call may be wrong. The germline V gene has CDR1 SGHKS and CDR2 YYEKEE (reference sequence). CDR3 size: 13 residues.

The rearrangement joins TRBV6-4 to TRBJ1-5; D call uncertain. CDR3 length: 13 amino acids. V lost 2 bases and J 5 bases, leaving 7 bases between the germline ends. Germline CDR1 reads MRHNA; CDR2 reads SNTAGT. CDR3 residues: CASSDGPHQPQHF. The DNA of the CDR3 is TGTGCCAGCAGTGACGGTCCGCATCAGCCCCAGCATTTT.

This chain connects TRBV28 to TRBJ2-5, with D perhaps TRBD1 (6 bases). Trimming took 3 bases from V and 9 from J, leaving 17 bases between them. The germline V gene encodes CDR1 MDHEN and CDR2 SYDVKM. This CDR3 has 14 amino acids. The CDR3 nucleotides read TGTGCCAGCAGTTTCGGGGCAGGGGAATCGCCCCAGTACTTC. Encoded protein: CASSFGAGESPQYF. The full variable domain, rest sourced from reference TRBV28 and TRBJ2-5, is DVKVTQSSRYLVKRTGEKVFLECVQDMDHENMFWYRQDPGLGLRLIYFSYDVKMKEKGDIPEGYSVSREKKERFSLILESASTNQTSMYLCASSFGAGESPQYFGPGTRLLVL.

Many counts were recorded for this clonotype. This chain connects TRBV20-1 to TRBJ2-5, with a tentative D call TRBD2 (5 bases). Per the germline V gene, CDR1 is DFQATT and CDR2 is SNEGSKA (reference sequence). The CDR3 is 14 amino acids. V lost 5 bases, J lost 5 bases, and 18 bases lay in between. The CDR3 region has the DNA TGCAGTGCTCCCAAGTTGGGAGAAAGGGAGACCCAGTACTTC. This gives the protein CSAPKLGERETQYF.

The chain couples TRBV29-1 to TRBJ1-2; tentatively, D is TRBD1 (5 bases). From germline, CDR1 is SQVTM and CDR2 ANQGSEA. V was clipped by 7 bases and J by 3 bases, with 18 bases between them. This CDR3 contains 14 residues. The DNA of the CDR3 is TGCAGCGACTGGGACTTTTCCGGGGACTATGGCTACACCTTC. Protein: CSDWDFSGDYGYTF.

The DNA for the CDR3 is TGCAGTGCTAGTACTCCGGGACTAGCCTACGAGCAGTACTTC. Translating it yields CSASTPGLAYEQYF. This sequence joins TRBV20-1 and TRBJ2-7, with 8 bases that match TRBD2. The CDR3 spans 14 residues. V lost 3 bases to trimming and J lost 2 bases; unmatched junction nucleotides: 6. Germline CDR1 DFQATT, CDR2 SNEGSKA (reference sequence).

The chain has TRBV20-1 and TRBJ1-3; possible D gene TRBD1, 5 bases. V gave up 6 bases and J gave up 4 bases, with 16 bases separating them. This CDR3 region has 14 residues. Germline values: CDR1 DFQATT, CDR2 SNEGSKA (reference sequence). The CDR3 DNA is TGCAGTGCCCGGGGCGGAGGGGACGGAAACACCATATATTTT. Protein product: CSARGGGDGNTIYF.

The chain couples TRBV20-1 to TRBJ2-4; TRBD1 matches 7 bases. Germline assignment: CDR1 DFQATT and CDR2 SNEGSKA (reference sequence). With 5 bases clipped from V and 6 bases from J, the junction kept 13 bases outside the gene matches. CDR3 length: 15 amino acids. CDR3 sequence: CSAQRRGGQGNIQYF. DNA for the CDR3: TGCAGTGCTCAGAGGAGAGGGGGCCAGGGAAACATTCAGTACTTC.

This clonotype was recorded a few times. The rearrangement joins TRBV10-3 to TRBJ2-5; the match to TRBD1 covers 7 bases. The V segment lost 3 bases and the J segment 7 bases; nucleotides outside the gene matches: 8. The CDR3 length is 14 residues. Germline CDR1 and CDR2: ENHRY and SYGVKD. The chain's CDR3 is CAISESAPGGTQYF. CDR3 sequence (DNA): TGTGCCATCAGTGAATCAGCCCCAGGGGGGACCCAGTACTTC.

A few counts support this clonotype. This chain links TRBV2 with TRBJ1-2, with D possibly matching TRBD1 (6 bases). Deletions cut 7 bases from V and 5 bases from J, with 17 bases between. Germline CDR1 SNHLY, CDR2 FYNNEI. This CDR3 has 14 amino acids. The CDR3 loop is CASMPLDSGYGYTF. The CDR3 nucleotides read TGTGCCAGCATGCCATTGGACAGTGGTTATGGCTACACCTTC.

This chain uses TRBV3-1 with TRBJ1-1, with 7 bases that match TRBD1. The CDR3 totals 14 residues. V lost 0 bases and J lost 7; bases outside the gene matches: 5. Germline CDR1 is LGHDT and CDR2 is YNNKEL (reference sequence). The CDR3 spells CASSQETGRNEAFF. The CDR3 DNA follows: TGTGCCAGCAGCCAAGAGACAGGGAGAAATGAAGCTTTCTTT.

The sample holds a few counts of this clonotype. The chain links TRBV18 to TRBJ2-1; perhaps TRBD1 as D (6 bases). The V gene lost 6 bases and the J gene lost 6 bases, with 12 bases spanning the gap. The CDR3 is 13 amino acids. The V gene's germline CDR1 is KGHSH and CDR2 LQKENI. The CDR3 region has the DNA TGTGCCAGCTCCATGAGACAGGCCAATGAGCAGTTCTTC. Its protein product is CASSMRQANEQFF.